What follows describes a single TCR beta chain. The sequenced fragment ends 3 residues before the CDR3 boundary, so the rest is inferred from the germline J gene. This CDR3 has 14 residues. V gave up 5 bases and J gave up 2 bases, with 12 bases separating them. In germline, CDR1 is SGHTA, CDR2 FQGTGA. The data derive from a study of T cells in women clearing cervical HPV infection. Across the study: For cases, blood was sampled a median about 140 days after lesion detection, interquartile range roughly 85 to 220 days.

Clones were read by immunoSEQ multiplex PCR, and TCRdb kept only the in-frame ones, dropping some. The sample includes 30,000 to 45,000 clones. The genes are TRBV7-3 and TRBJ1-1; D is uncertain. This receptor was obtained from a woman between 18 and 69 years old with a cervical HPV16 infection that either progressed to CIN3+ or cleared (not recorded which). The specimen sequenced was blood buffy coat. This chain's CDR3 is CASSASDINTEAFF. The DNA read from the CDR3 is TGTGCCAGCAGCGCGTCCGACATTAACACTGAA.